The 5 T cell receptor beta chains below all came from one sample that was sequenced in a study of blood T cell repertoires in COVID-19. Only in-frame clones appear in the TCRdb table, and some are missing; sequencing was by immunoSEQ multiplex PCR. There are approximately 400,000 clones in the sample; approximately 93% occur only once, and 0.8% to 0.9% lies in the top ten. Input material: PBMCs or T cells enriched from blood (not recorded which). The receptors were gathered from a middle-aged woman who had been exposed to COVID-19.

The chain uses TRBV7-2 and TRBJ2-3; TRBD2 might be the D (6 bases). Germline loops: CDR1 SGHTA, CDR2 FQGNSA. V was cut by 5 bases and J by 0 bases, with 12 bases left in between. This CDR3 contains 15 residues. The CDR3 loop reads CASSLSRGSTDTQYF. The CDR3, as DNA: TGTGCCAGCAGCCTTAGTCGGGGGAGCACAGATACGCAGTATTTT.

This clone was seen only once. V gene TRBV20-1 combines with J gene TRBJ1-2; a weak D match, TRBD1 (6 bases). From germline, CDR1 is DFQATT and CDR2 SNEGSKA (reference sequence). This CDR3 spans 9 amino acids. The CDR3 region is CSRGVGYTF. The CDR3 bases are TGCAGCAGGGGTGTTGGCTACACCTTC.

The J gene is TRBJ2-2, the V gene TRBV6-5; the D gene is possibly TRBD2 (5 bases). With 10 bases removed from V and 7 bases from J, the gap between germline ends came to 22 bases. Looked up from germline, CDR1 is MNHEY and CDR2 is SVGAGI. The CDR3 contains 15 residues. This CDR3 is CATTAASLVSGELFF. CDR3 sequence (DNA): TGTGCCACCACGGCGGCTAGCTTGGTGAGCGGGGAGCTGTTTTTT.

The chain links TRBV5-1 to TRBJ1-2, with TRBD1 identical over 12 bases. Germline V gene sequence: CDR1 SGHRS, CDR2 YFSETQ. The J segment lost 8 bases and the V segment lost 4 bases, leaving 3 bases of the junction unmatched. This CDR3 is built from 13 residues. For the CDR3, the DNA is TGCGCCAGCAGCGGGACAGGGGGCTCGGGCTACACCTTC. Translated: CASSGTGGSGYTF.

This clone appeared once. The J gene is TRBJ1-4, the V gene TRBV2, with TRBD1 as a possible D gene (5 bases). Looked up from germline, CDR1 is SNHLY and CDR2 is FYNNEI. Trimming left V 0 bases short and J 7 bases short, with 12 bases between. The CDR3 has 15 residues. This CDR3 reads CASSEALGQLEKLFF. The CDR3 region has the DNA TGTGCCAGCAGTGAAGCGCTGGGGCAGCTTGAAAAACTGTTTTTT.